This T cell receptor (beta chain) comes out of a study of T cell repertoires in cytomegalovirus infection. Across the whole study: Newly reported HLA-C-restricted and thoroughly characterized HLA-B-restricted CMV epitopes were employed. Based on public TCR beta signatures, there were indications of CMV infection and of a matching HLA type.

In regard to this clonotype: The antigen is undetermined.

General observations from the study: Within the response measured ex vivo, HLA-C-restricted CMV-specific TCR beta clonotypes were dominant. Summed frequency of shared TCR beta families picked out CMV carriers who also had the relevant HLA.

A single record per CDR3 protein comes from TCRdb applying MiXCR to the reads. The data contain roughly 730,000 distinct CDR3 sequences, around 30% of them seen just once; the ten biggest clones take up 18%. The CDR3 contains 15 residues. Germline lookup yields CDR1 MGHRA and CDR2 YSYEKL. Trimming took off 4 bases at V and 4 bases at J, with 16 bases between the two ends. This TCR derives from a human donor in good health (CMV status not recorded). Some clones in this sample may be carry-over from other donors' samples. The genes are TRBV4-1 and TRBJ1-2; D perhaps matches TRBD1 (5 bases). Sequenced here: cultured PBMCs, sampled from culture after CMV antigen stimulation. The CDR3 reads CASSLTAPAPYGYTF. CDR3 DNA: TGCGCCAGCAGCCTGACAGCACCGGCACCCTATGGCTACACCTTC.